This passage covers 9 T cell receptor beta chains from one sample sequenced in a study of shared clonotypes between healthy human individuals. Using immunoSEQ multiplex PCR, the repertoire was profiled, and TCRdb retains in-frame clones only, with some absent. The table has roughly 500,000 clones, around 75% seen once. The sample consisted of PBMCs. These receptor sequences come from a woman in her thirties or forties in good health. Some clones in this sample may be carry-over from other donors' samples.

This clone has just one count. The J gene is TRBJ2-1, the V gene TRBV28; weak D call: TRBD2 (6 bases). Germline CDR1 is MDHEN and CDR2 is SYDVKM. The CDR3 extends over 15 amino acids. Trimming cost V 6 bases and J 0 bases, with 12 bases left between them. As DNA, the CDR3 is TGTGCCAGCAGGGATGGAGGGCGCTCCTACAATGAGCAGTTCTTC. This encodes CASRDGGRSYNEQFF.

The table lists this clone with a count of one. V gene TRBV7-2 combines with J gene TRBJ2-7, with TRBD1 identical over 8 bases. The V segment lost 1 base and the J segment 2 bases; nucleotides outside the gene matches: 4. This CDR3 comprises 15 residues. CDR1 is SGHTA and CDR2 is FQGNSA in the germline V gene. CDR3 in DNA: TGTGCCAGCAGCTTAGATGCAGGGGGCCCCTACGAGCAGTACTTC. This translates into CASSLDAGGPYEQYF. Together with reference TRBV7-2 and TRBJ2-7, the CDR3 gives the full variable domain: GAGVSQSPSNKVTEKGKDVELRCDPISGHTALYWYRQSLGQGLEFLIYFQGNSAPDKSGLPSDRFSAERTGGSVSTLTIQRTQQEDSAVYLCASSLDAGGPYEQYFGPGTRLTVT.

The sample holds one count of this clone. The chain combines TRBV29-1 with TRBJ2-7, with 7 positions matching TRBD2. CDR3 length: 12 amino acids. Germline V gives CDR1 SQVTM, CDR2 ANQGSEA. Unmatched junction bases numbered 4, after V lost 4 bases and J lost 4 bases. CDR3 sequence (DNA): TGCAGCGTTGTACCAGCGGGGTACGAGCAGTACTTC. Its translation is CSVVPAGYEQYF.

CDR3 protein: CASSQDRTYEQYF. The CDR3 DNA follows: TGCGCCAGCAGCCAAGATCGGACCTACGAGCAGTACTTC. This sequence joins TRBV4-3 and TRBJ2-7; D gene ambiguous. CDR3 length: 13 amino acids. The V gene lost 0 bases and the J gene lost 2 bases, with 5 bases spanning the gap. Germline values: CDR1 LGHNA, CDR2 YSLEER.

The J gene is TRBJ2-3, the V gene TRBV30; perhaps TRBD1 as D (6 bases). The CDR3 has 13 amino acids. Germline CDR1 and CDR2: GTSNPN and SVGIG (reference sequence). Trimming shortened V by 1 base and J by 4 bases, and 9 bases separated the two germline ends. The CDR3 is CAWSARGADTQYF. The CDR3 DNA follows: TGTGCCTGGAGTGCCAGGGGCGCAGATACGCAGTATTTT.

The J gene is TRBJ2-1, the V gene TRBV19; 11 positions match TRBD2. V was pared by 4 bases and J by 2 bases, with 4 bases of the junction left unmatched. The CDR3 extends over 16 amino acids. From germline, CDR1 is LNHDA and CDR2 SQIVND (reference sequence). This CDR3 reads CASSTATSGTYNEQFF. The CDR3 nucleotides are TGTGCCAGTAGTACAGCGACTAGCGGGACCTACAATGAGCAGTTCTTC.

This clone was picked up one time. This chain links TRBV28 with TRBJ2-2, with D possibly being TRBD2 (5 bases). V gave up 6 bases and J gave up 4 bases, with 9 bases separating them. The CDR3 runs 13 residues. Germline loops: CDR1 MDHEN, CDR2 SYDVKM. The CDR3 spells CASRRALTGELFF. The CDR3 DNA sequence: TGTGCCAGCAGGAGGGCCCTCACCGGGGAGCTGTTTTTT.

The chain carries TRBV2 and TRBJ2-3; D gene ambiguous. The CDR3 has 17 residues. V was pared by 5 bases and J by 1 base, with 19 bases between. Per germline, CDR1 SNHLY and CDR2 FYNNEI. The CDR3 sequence is CASSSSGSHGGTDTQYF. The DNA for the CDR3 is TGTGCCAGCAGTTCCTCGGGCTCCCACGGAGGCACAGATACGCAGTATTTT.

The CDR3 DNA is TGTGCCAGCACCATAAAGGGTGAGCAGTTCTTC. Residues: CASTIKGEQFF. The V and J genes are TRBV7-9 and TRBJ2-1, with D hard to call. CDR1 and CDR2 (germline): SEHNR, FQNEAQ (reference sequence). This CDR3 region has 11 residues. Trimming removed 7 bases from V and 9 bases from J, with 10 bases in between.